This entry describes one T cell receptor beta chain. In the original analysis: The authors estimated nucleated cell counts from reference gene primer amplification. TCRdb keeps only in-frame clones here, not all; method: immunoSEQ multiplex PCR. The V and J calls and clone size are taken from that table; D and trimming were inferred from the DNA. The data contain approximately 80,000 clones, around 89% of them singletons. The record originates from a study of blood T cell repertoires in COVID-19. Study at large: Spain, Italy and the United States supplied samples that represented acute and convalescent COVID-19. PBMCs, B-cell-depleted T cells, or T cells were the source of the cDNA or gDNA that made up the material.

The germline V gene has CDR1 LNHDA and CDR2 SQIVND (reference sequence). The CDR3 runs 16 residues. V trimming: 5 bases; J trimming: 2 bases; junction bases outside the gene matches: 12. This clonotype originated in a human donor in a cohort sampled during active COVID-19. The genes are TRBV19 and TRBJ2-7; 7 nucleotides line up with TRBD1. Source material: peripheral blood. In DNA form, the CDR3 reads TGTGCCAGTAGTCTTCGCTGGACAGGCCGGACCTACGAGCAGTACTTC. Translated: CASSLRWTGRTYEQYF.